The next 22 T cell receptor beta chains were all read from a single sample in a study of cytomegalovirus exposure and HLA in healthy donors. Using immunoSEQ multiplex PCR, the repertoire was profiled, and TCRdb retains in-frame clones only, with some absent. The repertoire has 50,000 or so clones, 94% of them found once; the top ten carry approximately 7.8%. Sequenced material: PBMCs. All receptors come from a woman aged 18-30 years in good health and CMV-seropositive.

The chain carries TRBV10-3 and TRBJ1-1; D is unclear. The germline V gene encodes CDR1 ENHRY and CDR2 SYGVKD. The CDR3 sequence is 12 residues long. The V gene lost 5 bases and the J gene lost 1 base, with 5 bases spanning the gap. The CDR3 nucleotides read TGTGCCATCAGTCCAGGGAACACTGAAGCTTTCTTT. This encodes CAISPGNTEAFF.

The chain carries TRBV5-1 and TRBJ2-1, with TRBD2 identical over 10 bases. This CDR3 is built from 15 residues. The germline V gene encodes CDR1 SGHRS and CDR2 YFSETQ. V shed 5 bases, J shed 2 bases, and the junction held 4 bases outside the gene matches. The CDR3 region has the DNA TGCGCCAGCAGTACTAGCGGGGTCCCCTACAATGAGCAGTTCTTC. Protein sequence: CASSTSGVPYNEQFF. The full variable domain, completed using reference TRBV5-1 and TRBJ2-1, is KAGVTQTPRYLIKTRGQQVTLSCSPISGHRSVSWYQQTPGQGLQFLFEYFSETQRNKGNFPGRFSGRQFSNSRSEMNVSTLELGDSALYLCASSTSGVPYNEQFFGPGTRLTVL.

This chain uses TRBV5-1 with TRBJ1-4; 8 bases line up with TRBD1. V shed 4 bases and J 4 bases; nucleotides not matched to a gene: 6. The germline CDR1 and CDR2 sequences are SGHRS and YFSETQ. The length of the CDR3 is 15 residues. CDR3 loop: CASSGTGGNNEKLFF. The CDR3 DNA is TGCGCCAGCAGCGGAACAGGGGGTAATAATGAAAAACTGTTTTTT. Complete variable domain (other parts from reference TRBV5-1 and TRBJ1-4): KAGVTQTPRYLIKTRGQQVTLSCSPISGHRSVSWYQQTPGQGLQFLFEYFSETQRNKGNFPGRFSGRQFSNSRSEMNVSTLELGDSALYLCASSGTGGNNEKLFFGSGTQLSVL.

The V call is TRBV6-4, the J call TRBJ2-3; D possibly corresponds to TRBD2 (5 bases). The germline gives CDR1 MRHNA, CDR2 SNTAGT. This CDR3 is built from 15 residues. The V gene lost 3 bases and the J gene lost 1 base, with 11 bases spanning the gap. CDR3 in amino acids: CASSEEAGRTDTQYF. The CDR3 DNA reads TGTGCCAGCAGTGAAGAGGCGGGCCGCACAGATACGCAGTATTTT.

The chain carries TRBV4-3 and TRBJ1-2; 9 bases agree with TRBD1. The CDR3 is 14 amino acids. Unmatched junction bases numbered 6, after V lost 5 bases and J lost 5 bases. Germline V gives CDR1 LGHNA, CDR2 YSLEER. CDR3 DNA sequence: TGCGCCAGCAGCGTCGGACAGGGGCCTTATGGCTACACCTTC. As protein: CASSVGQGPYGYTF.

The V gene is TRBV30, the J gene TRBJ1-4, with a weak D call TRBD1 (5 bases). Germline CDR1 reads GTSNPN; CDR2 reads SVGIG (reference sequence). The CDR3 totals 14 residues. The V gene lost 4 bases and the J gene lost 7 bases, with 16 bases spanning the gap. CDR3 coding DNA: TGTGCCTGGAAGGGAGGGCAGGGTGGTGAAAAACTGTTTTTT. Translating gives CAWKGGQGGEKLFF.

J is TRBJ1-3 and V is TRBV4-1; 9 bases agree with TRBD1. The CDR3 sequence is 15 residues long. J gave up 8 bases and V 3 bases, and 8 bases lay outside the gene matches. In germline, CDR1 is MGHRA, CDR2 YSYEKL. In DNA, the CDR3 is TGCGCCAGCAGCCAGGGGACAGGGCGCGGGTACACCATATATTTT. This encodes CASSQGTGRGYTIYF.

The J gene is TRBJ2-2, the V gene TRBV6-1, with D perhaps TRBD2 (6 bases). The CDR3 is made up of 13 amino acids. Trimming removed 8 bases at V and 7 bases at J, with 14 bases between. Looked up from germline, CDR1 is MNHNS and CDR2 is SASEGT. The CDR3 here is CASSTSPSGELFF. The CDR3, as DNA: TGTGCCAGCTCCACTAGCCCAAGCGGGGAGCTGTTTTTT.

The J gene is TRBJ2-3, the V gene TRBV28; 7 nucleotides align to TRBD2. The J segment lost 2 bases and the V segment lost 4 bases, leaving 6 bases of the junction unmatched. The germline gives CDR1 MDHEN, CDR2 SYDVKM. The CDR3 is made up of 15 amino acids. As DNA, the CDR3 is TGTGCCAGCAGTTCCGAGCGGGACCTCACAGATACGCAGTATTTT. Translating gives CASSSERDLTDTQYF.

The chain is built from TRBV5-6 and TRBJ2-7; D might be TRBD1 (5 bases). The CDR3 has 14 residues. In germline, CDR1 is SGHDT, CDR2 YYEEEE. V was pared by 0 bases and J by 7 bases, with 14 bases between. The CDR3 DNA sequence: TGTGCCAGCAGCTTGGCCGGGCAGGGCGAAGAGCAGTACTTC. Its protein is CASSLAGQGEEQYF.

V is TRBV21-1 and J is TRBJ2-7; TRBD2, as called in the table, went unchecked against the DNA. TRBV21-1 is annotated as a pseudogene. CDR3 length: 13 residues. The CDR3 region is CASSKDLPYEQYF. In DNA, the CDR3 is TGTGCCAGCAGCAAAGATCTACCATACGAGCAGTACTTC.

The chain links TRBV15 to TRBJ2-7; tentative D call: TRBD1 (6 bases). From germline, CDR1 is LNHNV and CDR2 YYDKDF (reference sequence). Trimming took off 1 base at V and 3 bases at J, with 16 bases between the two ends. The CDR3 contains 16 residues. The CDR3 spells CATSRVDRNRDYEQYF. Here the CDR3 DNA reads TGTGCCACCAGCAGAGTAGACAGGAACAGGGACTACGAGCAGTACTTC. Complete variable domain (other parts from reference TRBV15 and TRBJ2-7): DAMVIQNPRYQVTQFGKPVTLSCSQTLNHNVMYWYQQKSSQAPKLLFHYYDKDFNNEADTPDNFQSRRPNTSFCFLDIRSPGLGDTAMYLCATSRVDRNRDYEQYFGPGTRLTVT.

This CDR3 reads CASGLVPEGASQPQHF. CDR3 nucleotides: TGTGCTAGTGGTTTGGTCCCGGAGGGGGCCTCTCAGCCCCAGCATTTT. This chain connects TRBV12-5 to TRBJ1-5, with 7 bases aligning to TRBD1. This CDR3 spans 16 amino acids. From germline, CDR1 is LGHNT and CDR2 FRNRAP. The V and J ends lost 0 bases and 6 bases, in that order; junction bases with no gene match: 8.

The chain is built from TRBV28 and TRBJ2-7; 9 bases align to TRBD1. CDR1 and CDR2 (germline): MDHEN, SYDVKM. Unmatched junction bases numbered 3, after V lost 5 bases and J lost 1 base. The CDR3 is 14 residues long. CDR3 coding DNA: TGTGCCAGCAGTAACAGGGGGCCTTCCTACGAGCAGTACTTC. This encodes CASSNRGPSYEQYF.

V and J are TRBV2 and TRBJ2-6; D is undetermined. The CDR3 sequence is 16 residues long. The V gene lost 0 bases and the J gene lost 9 bases, with 15 bases spanning the gap. The germline CDR1 and CDR2 sequences are SNHLY and FYNNEI. The CDR3 is CASSEAVALRVNVLTF. The DNA of the CDR3 is TGTGCCAGCAGTGAAGCAGTGGCGTTACGGGTCAACGTCCTGACTTTC.

CDR3 sequence: CASSPSTGNTEAFF. For the CDR3, the DNA is TGCGCCAGCAGTCCCTCGACGGGGAACACTGAAGCTTTCTTT. The V and J genes are TRBV23-1 and TRBJ1-1; D call uncertain. TRBV23-1 is marked as an open reading frame, function uncertain. This CDR3 has 14 amino acids. Trimming took 4 bases from V and 1 from J, leaving 10 bases between them.

The chain joins TRBV5-1 to TRBJ1-2; TRBD1 might be the D (6 bases). The CDR3 length is 14 residues. Germline CDR1 reads SGHRS; CDR2 reads YFSETQ. The V gene lost 3 bases and the J gene lost 0 bases, with 9 bases spanning the gap. The CDR3 region is CASSYDRPNYGYTF. DNA of the CDR3: TGCGCCAGCAGCTATGACAGGCCTAACTATGGCTACACCTTC. Full variable domain (missing parts from reference TRBV5-1 and TRBJ1-2): KAGVTQTPRYLIKTRGQQVTLSCSPISGHRSVSWYQQTPGQGLQFLFEYFSETQRNKGNFPGRFSGRQFSNSRSEMNVSTLELGDSALYLCASSYDRPNYGYTFGSGTRLTVV.

This chain connects TRBV6-1 to TRBJ2-1, with 7 nucleotides matching TRBD2. V lost 2 bases and J lost 4; bases outside the gene matches: 5. The CDR3 is 15 residues long. The germline V gene has CDR1 MNHNS and CDR2 SASEGT. Here the CDR3 reads CASSETSEIYNEQFF. CDR3 sequence (DNA): TGTGCCAGCAGTGAAACTAGCGAAATTTACAATGAGCAGTTCTTC.

For this clone: One junction end disagrees with the germline gene, perhaps due to a read error. The CDR3 region is CASSLGWDSTF. DNA of the CDR3: TGTGCCAGCAGTTTAGGATGGGACAGTACCTTC. This chain connects TRBV28 to TRBJ2-7, with TRBD1 matching over 7 bases. CDR1 and CDR2 from the germline V gene are MDHEN and SYDVKM. CDR3 size: 11 residues. Drawing the rest from reference TRBV28 and TRBJ2-7, the complete variable domain is DVKVTQSSRYLVKRTGEKVFLECVQDMDHENMFWYRQDPGLGLRLIYFSYDVKMKEKGDIPEGYSVSREKKERFSLILESASTNQTSMYLCASSLGWDSTFGPGTRLTVT.

The rearrangement joins TRBV10-3 to TRBJ2-7; the match to TRBD2 covers 8 bases. Looked up from germline, CDR1 is ENHRY and CDR2 is SYGVKD. The length of the CDR3 is 19 residues. V lost 6 bases, J lost 0 bases, and 19 bases stayed unmatched. This CDR3 reads CAIREPGGGTSGSSYEQYF. The CDR3 coding sequence is TGTGCCATCAGAGAGCCGGGGGGGGGTACTAGCGGTAGCTCCTACGAGCAGTACTTC.

V and J are TRBV7-8 and TRBJ2-2, with TRBD2 identical over 7 bases. J gave up 5 bases and V 1 base, and 13 bases lay outside the gene matches. This CDR3 has 18 amino acids. Germline-derived CDR1 and CDR2 are SGHVS and FQNEAQ. The CDR3 DNA reads TGTGCCAGCAGCTTAGGCCTACCAAGTGTGCGGGAGACCGGGGAGCTGTTTTTT. Translation: CASSLGLPSVRETGELFF.

The chain is built from TRBV5-4 and TRBJ1-1; D is perhaps TRBD1 (5 bases). Trimming left V 2 bases short and J 5 bases short, with 16 bases between. Germline lookup yields CDR1 SGHNT and CDR2 YYREEE (reference sequence). This CDR3 comprises 15 residues. The CDR3 here is CASSFGDLGGTEAFF. The CDR3 DNA reads TGTGCCAGCAGCTTCGGGGATCTGGGGGGAACTGAAGCTTTCTTT.